What follows are 14 T cell receptor beta chains derived from one specimen sequenced in a study of blood T cell repertoires in COVID-19 (dated by TCRdb to about 2020). The library was produced with the immunoSEQ multiplex PCR assay. TCRdb mirrors the immuneACCESS table, restricted to in-frame sequences. Some clones are absent from its copies; in checked studies, under half trace to an unresolved V gene, and the reason for the others is unknown. The sample table lists some 300,000 clones, roughly 87% of them with a count of one. Roughly 2.3% of the sample goes to the ten largest clones. Sequencing used peripheral blood. The source of these receptors is a man aged 18-30 years with active or convalescent COVID-19.

This chain links TRBV7-9 with TRBJ1-2, with 10 bases matching TRBD1. The CDR3 has 14 amino acids. V lost 5 bases and J lost 7; bases outside the gene matches: 7. Germline V gives CDR1 SEHNR, CDR2 FQNEAQ (reference sequence). The CDR3 loop reads CASSLGQGISGYTF. CDR3 DNA: TGTGCCAGCAGCCTGGGACAGGGGATAAGTGGCTACACCTTC.

The V gene is TRBV28, the J gene TRBJ2-3; D is unclear. Germline values: CDR1 MDHEN, CDR2 SYDVKM. CDR3 length: 15 residues. V shed 4 bases and J shed 0 bases, with 11 bases lying between them. The CDR3 DNA reads as TGTGCCAGCAGTTCGCGGAGTGCTAGCACAGATACGCAGTATTTT. Translation gives CASSSRSASTDTQYF.

The chain has TRBV5-1 and TRBJ2-6, with D perhaps TRBD2 (6 bases). The CDR3 totals 18 residues. V shed 0 bases and J shed 0 bases, with 13 bases lying between them. Germline V CDR1 and CDR2: SGHRS, YFSETQ. CDR3 sequence reads: CASSLVGGRASGANVLTF. As DNA, the CDR3 is TGCGCCAGCAGCTTGGTGGGGGGTAGGGCCTCTGGGGCCAACGTCCTGACTTTC.

V usage is TRBV5-5 and J usage is TRBJ2-5; 13 nucleotides line up with TRBD2. The CDR3 extends over 17 amino acids. The V segment lost 3 bases and the J segment 7 bases; nucleotides outside the gene matches: 12. CDR1 SGHKS and CDR2 YYEKEE come from the germline V gene (reference sequence). The CDR3 DNA follows: TGTGCCAGCAGCTATGGACTAGCGGGAGTGACGGGGGGGACCCAGTACTTC. It translates to CASSYGLAGVTGGTQYF.

The rearrangement joins TRBV3-1 (or the pseudogene TRBV3-2) to TRBJ2-7; 8 bases fit TRBD2. This CDR3 has 16 amino acids. Trimming cost V 4 bases and J 2 bases; bases outside gene matches: 10. From germline, CDR1 is LGHDT and CDR2 YNNKEL (reference sequence). Here the CDR3 DNA reads TGTGCCAGCAGCCCCCTAGGTAGCGGGGCAACCTACGAGCAGTACTTC. Translation gives CASSPLGSGATYEQYF.

The rearrangement uses TRBV7-9 and TRBJ2-7, with TRBD2 matching over 11 bases. Germline V gene data show CDR1 as SEHNR and CDR2 as FQNEAQ (reference sequence). This CDR3 spans 15 amino acids. With 5 bases clipped from V and 6 bases from J, the junction kept 9 bases outside the gene matches. The CDR3 bases are TGTGCCAGCAGCATGCAACTAGCGGGAGAGCGCGAGCAGTACTTC. Amino acids: CASSMQLAGEREQYF.

DNA of the CDR3: TGTGCCATCAGTTATGTACGGACAGATACGCAGTATTTT. Protein: CAISYVRTDTQYF. This chain connects TRBV10-3 to TRBJ2-3, with D unresolved. V lost 5 bases and J 3 bases, leaving 9 bases between the germline ends. CDR1 is ENHRY and CDR2 is SYGVKD in the germline V gene. This CDR3 is built from 13 residues.

This clone has a single count. V is TRBV5-4 and J is TRBJ2-3; possible D gene TRBD2, 6 bases. The CDR3 has 14 amino acids. Germline V gene lookup returns CDR1 SGHNT and CDR2 YYREEE (reference sequence). With 4 bases removed from V and 2 bases from J, the gap between germline ends came to 11 bases. The CDR3 DNA follows: TGTGCCAGCAGCGGGTGGGACTCCACAGATACGCAGTATTTT. It codes for CASSGWDSTDTQYF.

This clone was seen more than once but under ten times. The rearrangement uses TRBV6-5 and TRBJ2-1; 9 bases line up with TRBD2. The CDR3 is made up of 13 amino acids. V lost 3 bases and J lost 9; bases outside the gene matches: 3. CDR1 MNHEY and CDR2 SVGAGI come from the germline V gene. In DNA, the CDR3 is TGTGCCAGCAGTTATCGGACTAGCGTTGAGCAGTTCTTC. Amino acids: CASSYRTSVEQFF.

The chain couples TRBV18 to TRBJ2-3, with a possible D match to TRBD2 (5 bases). CDR3 length equals 15 residues. Trimming removed 0 bases at V and 1 base at J, with 8 bases between. The germline CDR1 and CDR2 sequences are KGHSH and LQKENI. The CDR3 is CASSPPLAGTDTQYF. CDR3 DNA: TGTGCCAGCTCACCACCTCTAGCAGGCACAGATACGCAGTATTTT. Together with reference TRBV18 and TRBJ2-3, the CDR3 gives the full variable domain: NAGVMQNPRHLVRRRGQEARLRCSPMKGHSHVYWYRQLPEEGLKFMVYLQKENIIDESGMPKERFSAEFPKEGPSILRIQQVVRGDSAAYFCASSPPLAGTDTQYFGPGTRLTVL.

This clone was counted only a few times. The chain combines TRBV27 with TRBJ1-3; D not resolved. V lost 5 bases and J lost 4, with 9 bases in between. The germline V gene encodes CDR1 MNHEY and CDR2 SMNVEV (reference sequence). The CDR3 length is 13 residues. CDR3 loop: CASSPGIGNTIYF. The CDR3 DNA is TGTGCCAGCAGTCCCGGGATAGGAAACACCATATATTTT.

The chain carries TRBV5-4 and TRBJ2-7, with unresolved D. From germline, CDR1 is SGHNT and CDR2 YYREEE (reference sequence). The CDR3 loop spans 14 amino acids. With 4 bases removed from V and 0 bases from J, the gap between germline ends came to 11 bases. CDR3 DNA sequence: TGTGCCAGCAGCCCCATGGCTAGCTCCTACGAGCAGTACTTC. Its translation: CASSPMASSYEQYF.

V usage is TRBV4-1 and J usage is TRBJ2-7; D gene ambiguous. The ends were cut back, 0 bases at V and 3 bases at J, with 15 bases in the middle. Looked up from germline, CDR1 is MGHRA and CDR2 is YSYEKL. The CDR3 extends over 16 amino acids. For the CDR3, the DNA is TGCGCCAGCAGCCAAGAGTTGAGCCAGTCGGGCTACGAGCAGTACTTC. Translation: CASSQELSQSGYEQYF.

This rearrangement joins TRBV4-2 to TRBJ2-3; D gene unclear. Germline values: CDR1 LGHNA, CDR2 YNFKEQ. Trimming removed 1 base at V and 2 bases at J, with 13 bases between. The CDR3 covers 16 residues. The CDR3 nucleotides are TGTGCCAGCAGCCAAGTGGCCGGGTATAACACAGATACGCAGTATTTT. Encoded protein: CASSQVAGYNTDTQYF.